Presented here are 5 T cell receptor beta chains from one specimen sequenced in a study of early stage breast cancer tumors listed by TCRdb under 2017. Library method: the immunoSEQ multiplex PCR assay. TCRdb obtained this table from immuneACCESS and retained in-frame rearrangements with V and J assigned. These tables miss some clones; where compared with another copy, unresolved V genes account for less than half of the shortfall, and the remainder is unexplained. Present in this sample are roughly 57,000 clones, about 89% of which were seen just once. Less than 6.5% of the sample is held by the ten biggest clonotypes. Material for sequencing was blood. The source of these receptors is a person between 70 and 80 years old with breast cancer.

This clone showed up just once. This chain joins TRBV11-3 and TRBJ1-1, with unresolved D. The CDR3 has 15 residues. Germline V gene lookup returns CDR1 SGHNT and CDR2 YENEEA. Trimming took 5 bases from V and 1 from J, leaving 14 bases between them. The CDR3 loop reads CASSKDPAGNTEAFF. In DNA, the CDR3 is TGTGCCAGCAGCAAAGACCCGGCGGGGAACACTGAAGCTTTCTTT.

The chain couples TRBV27 to TRBJ2-2; 7 nucleotides align to TRBD2. Germline V gene lookup returns CDR1 MNHEY and CDR2 SMNVEV (reference sequence). J gave up 1 base and V 7 bases, and 6 bases lay outside the gene matches. This CDR3 contains 15 residues. Here the CDR3 reads CASTSGMGNTGELFF. In nucleotides, the CDR3 is TGTGCCAGCACGAGCGGGATGGGGAACACCGGGGAGCTGTTTTTT.

The chain employs TRBV6-1 and TRBJ2-7; D possibly corresponds to TRBD2 (6 bases). Germline assignment: CDR1 MNHNS and CDR2 SASEGT. V lost 6 bases, J lost 1 base, and 13 bases lay in between. CDR3 length equals 14 residues. The CDR3 nucleotides read TGTGCCAGCAGGGGGACGGACTATTCCTACGAGCAGTACTTC. Amino acid sequence: CASRGTDYSYEQYF.

Worth noting for this clone: The junction departs from the called germline gene at one end, perhaps through a read error. The genes are TRBV11-2 and TRBJ2-1; a weak D match, TRBD2 (6 bases). Germline lookup yields CDR1 SGHAT and CDR2 FQNNGV. The CDR3 has 13 residues. CDR3 amino acids: CASSLGLLNEQFF. The CDR3 coding sequence is TGTGCCAGCAGTTTAGGACTATTAAATGAGCAGTTCTTC.

This chain connects TRBV28 to TRBJ1-6, with D possibly being TRBD1 (6 bases). From germline, CDR1 is MDHEN and CDR2 SYDVKM. V lost 7 bases to trimming and J lost 13 bases, with 20 bases between them. CDR3 length equals 14 residues. In nucleotides, the CDR3 is TGTGCCAGCACGACGGACAGCCGCCTAAGTCCCCTCCACTTT. Protein product: CASTTDSRLSPLHF.